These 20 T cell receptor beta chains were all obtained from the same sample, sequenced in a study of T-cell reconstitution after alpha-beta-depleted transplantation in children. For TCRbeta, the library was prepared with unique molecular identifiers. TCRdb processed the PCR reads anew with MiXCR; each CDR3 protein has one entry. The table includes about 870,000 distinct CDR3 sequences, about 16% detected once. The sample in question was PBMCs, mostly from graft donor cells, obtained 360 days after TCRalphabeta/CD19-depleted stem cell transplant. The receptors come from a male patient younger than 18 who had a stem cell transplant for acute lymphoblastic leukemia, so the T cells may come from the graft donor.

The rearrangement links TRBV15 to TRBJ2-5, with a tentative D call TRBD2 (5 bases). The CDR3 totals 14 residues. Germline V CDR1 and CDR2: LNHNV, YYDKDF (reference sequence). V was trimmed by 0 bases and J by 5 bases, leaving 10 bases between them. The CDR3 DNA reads TGTGCCACCAGCAGAGATAACGGGGATGAGACCCAGTACTTC. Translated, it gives CATSRDNGDETQYF.

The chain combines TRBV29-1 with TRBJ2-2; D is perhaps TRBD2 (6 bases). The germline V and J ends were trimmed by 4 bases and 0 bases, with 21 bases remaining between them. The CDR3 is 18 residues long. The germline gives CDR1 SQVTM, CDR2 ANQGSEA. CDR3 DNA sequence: TGCAGCGTTGGGGGGGTCATGGTACGGACACCGAACACCGGGGAGCTGTTTTTT. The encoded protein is CSVGGVMVRTPNTGELFF.

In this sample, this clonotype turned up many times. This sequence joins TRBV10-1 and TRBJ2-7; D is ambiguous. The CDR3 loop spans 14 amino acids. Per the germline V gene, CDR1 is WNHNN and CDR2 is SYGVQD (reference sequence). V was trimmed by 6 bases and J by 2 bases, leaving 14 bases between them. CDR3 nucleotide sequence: TGCGCCAGCAGCAACGACCAAGGCCCCTACGAGCAGTACTTC. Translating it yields CASSNDQGPYEQYF.

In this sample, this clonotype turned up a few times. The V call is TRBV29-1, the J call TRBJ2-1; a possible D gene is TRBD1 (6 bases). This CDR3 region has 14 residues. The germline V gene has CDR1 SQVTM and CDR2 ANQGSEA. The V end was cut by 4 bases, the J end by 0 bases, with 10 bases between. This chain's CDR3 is CSVVGTYSYNEQFF. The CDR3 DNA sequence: TGCAGCGTTGTGGGGACATACTCCTACAATGAGCAGTTCTTC.

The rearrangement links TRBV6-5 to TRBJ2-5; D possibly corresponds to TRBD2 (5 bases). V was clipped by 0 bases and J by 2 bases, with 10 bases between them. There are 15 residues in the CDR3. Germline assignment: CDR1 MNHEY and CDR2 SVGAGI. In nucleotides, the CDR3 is TGTGCCAGCAGTTACTCGACGGGGTCTCAAGAGACCCAGTACTTC. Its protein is CASSYSTGSQETQYF.

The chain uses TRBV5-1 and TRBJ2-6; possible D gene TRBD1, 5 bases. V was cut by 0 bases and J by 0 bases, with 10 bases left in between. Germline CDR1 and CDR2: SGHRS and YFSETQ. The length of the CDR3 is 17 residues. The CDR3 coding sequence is TGCGCCAGCAGCTTGGTCCCGCAGGGCTCTGGGGCCAACGTCCTGACTTTC. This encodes CASSLVPQGSGANVLTF.

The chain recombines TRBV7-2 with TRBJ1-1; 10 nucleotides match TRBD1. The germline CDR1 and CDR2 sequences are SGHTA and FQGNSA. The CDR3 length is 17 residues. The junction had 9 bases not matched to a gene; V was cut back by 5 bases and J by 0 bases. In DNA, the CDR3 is TGTGCCAGCAGCCCAGGGGACAGGGGATGGGTGAACACTGAAGCTTTCTTT. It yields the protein CASSPGDRGWVNTEAFF.

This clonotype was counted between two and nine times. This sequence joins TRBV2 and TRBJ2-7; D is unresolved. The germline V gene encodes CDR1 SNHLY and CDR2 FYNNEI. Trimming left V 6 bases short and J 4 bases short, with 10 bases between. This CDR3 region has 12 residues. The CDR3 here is CASRPDRYEQYF. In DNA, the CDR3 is TGTGCCAGCAGACCCGACCGGTACGAGCAGTACTTC. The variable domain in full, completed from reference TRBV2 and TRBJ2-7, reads EPEVTQTPSHQVTQMGQEVILRCVPISNHLYFYWYRQILGQKVEFLVSFYNNEISEKSEIFDDQFSVERPDGSNFTLKIRSTKLEDSAMYFCASRPDRYEQYFGPGTRLTVT.

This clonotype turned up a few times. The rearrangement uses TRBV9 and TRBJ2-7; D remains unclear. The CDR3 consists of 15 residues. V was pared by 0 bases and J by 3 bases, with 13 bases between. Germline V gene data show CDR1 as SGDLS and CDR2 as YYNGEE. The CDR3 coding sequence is TGTGCCAGCAGCGTAGGCTCGCGAAACGACTACGAGCAGTACTTC. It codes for CASSVGSRNDYEQYF.

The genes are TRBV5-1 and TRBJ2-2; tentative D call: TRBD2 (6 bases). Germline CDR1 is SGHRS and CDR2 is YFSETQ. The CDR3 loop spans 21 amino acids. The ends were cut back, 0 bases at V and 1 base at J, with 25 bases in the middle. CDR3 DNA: TGCGCCAGCAGCTTGGAAGGCTCGCTTTGGAGGGGCCCGAAGAACACCGGGGAGCTGTTTTTT. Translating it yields CASSLEGSLWRGPKNTGELFF.

The CDR3 here is CASSPLGKGRTEAFF. The CDR3 nucleotides are TGCGCCAGCAGCCCCCTGGGGAAGGGTAGGACTGAAGCTTTCTTT. This sequence joins TRBV4-1 and TRBJ1-1; no firm D call. The germline gives CDR1 MGHRA, CDR2 YSYEKL. This CDR3 comprises 15 residues. V was clipped by 4 bases and J by 5 bases, with 17 bases between them.

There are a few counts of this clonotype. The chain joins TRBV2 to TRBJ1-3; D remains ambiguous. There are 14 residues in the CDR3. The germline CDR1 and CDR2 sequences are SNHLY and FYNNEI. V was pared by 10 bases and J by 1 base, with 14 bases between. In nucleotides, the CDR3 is TGTGCCATAAAAAGATTGGGATCTGGAAACACCATATATTTT. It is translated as CAIKRLGSGNTIYF.

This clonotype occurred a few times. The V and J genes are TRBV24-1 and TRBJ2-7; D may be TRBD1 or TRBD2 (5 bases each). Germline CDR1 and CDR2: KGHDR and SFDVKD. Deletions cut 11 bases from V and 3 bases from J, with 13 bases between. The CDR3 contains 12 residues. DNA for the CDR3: TGTGCCAACCTGGGACCTTACTACGAGCAGTACTTC. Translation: CANLGPYYEQYF.

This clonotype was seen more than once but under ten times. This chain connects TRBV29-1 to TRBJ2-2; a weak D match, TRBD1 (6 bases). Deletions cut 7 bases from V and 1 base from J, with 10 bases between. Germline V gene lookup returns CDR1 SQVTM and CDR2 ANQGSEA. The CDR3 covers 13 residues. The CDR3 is CSELDRNTGELFF. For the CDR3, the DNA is TGCAGCGAGCTGGACAGGAACACCGGGGAGCTGTTTTTT.

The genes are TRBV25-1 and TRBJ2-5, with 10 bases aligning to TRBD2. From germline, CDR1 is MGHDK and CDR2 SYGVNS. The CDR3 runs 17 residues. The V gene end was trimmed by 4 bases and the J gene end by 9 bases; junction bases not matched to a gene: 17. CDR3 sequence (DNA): TGTGCCAGCAGTGGAGCGGGAGGGCTAAGGGGCGTCTCGGCCCAGTACTTC. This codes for CASSGAGGLRGVSAQYF.

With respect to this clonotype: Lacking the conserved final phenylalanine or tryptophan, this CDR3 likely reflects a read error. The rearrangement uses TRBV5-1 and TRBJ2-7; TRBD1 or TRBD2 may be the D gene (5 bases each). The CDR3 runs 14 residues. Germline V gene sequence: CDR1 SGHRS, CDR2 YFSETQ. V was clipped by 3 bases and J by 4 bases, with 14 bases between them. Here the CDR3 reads CASSSPGTPYEQYC. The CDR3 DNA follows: TGCGCCAGCAGCTCCCCAGGGACCCCTTACGAGCAGTACTGC.

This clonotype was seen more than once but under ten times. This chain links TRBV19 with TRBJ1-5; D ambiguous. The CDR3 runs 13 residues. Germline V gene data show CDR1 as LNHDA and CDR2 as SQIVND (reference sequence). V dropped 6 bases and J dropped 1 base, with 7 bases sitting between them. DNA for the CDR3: TGTGCCAGTAGGGAGGGAAGCAATCAGCCCCAGCATTTT. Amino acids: CASREGSNQPQHF.

CDR3 region: CASSLVDIQETQYF. CDR3 DNA: TGCGCCAGCAGCTTGGTAGATATCCAAGAGACCCAGTACTTC. The J gene is TRBJ2-5, the V gene TRBV5-1, with unresolved D. The V end was cut by 0 bases, the J end by 1 base, with 7 bases between. The CDR3 covers 14 residues. CDR1 is SGHRS, CDR2 YFSETQ, per germline.

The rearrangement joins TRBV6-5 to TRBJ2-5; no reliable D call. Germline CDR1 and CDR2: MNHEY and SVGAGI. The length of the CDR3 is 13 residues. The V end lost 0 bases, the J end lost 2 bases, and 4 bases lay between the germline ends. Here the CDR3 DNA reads TGTGCCAGCAGTTACTCTAGGCAAGAGACCCAGTACTTC. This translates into CASSYSRQETQYF.

The CDR3 sequence: CASSRPGSRAEQYF. In nucleotides, the CDR3 is TGTGCCAGCAGCCGGCCAGGGTCGCGGGCCGAGCAGTACTTC. The V and J genes are TRBV7-3 and TRBJ2-7; the D call may be TRBD1 or TRBD2 (5 bases each). The V gene's germline CDR1 is SGHTA and CDR2 FQGTGA. CDR3 length equals 14 residues. V was trimmed by 5 bases and J by 6 bases, leaving 17 bases between them.